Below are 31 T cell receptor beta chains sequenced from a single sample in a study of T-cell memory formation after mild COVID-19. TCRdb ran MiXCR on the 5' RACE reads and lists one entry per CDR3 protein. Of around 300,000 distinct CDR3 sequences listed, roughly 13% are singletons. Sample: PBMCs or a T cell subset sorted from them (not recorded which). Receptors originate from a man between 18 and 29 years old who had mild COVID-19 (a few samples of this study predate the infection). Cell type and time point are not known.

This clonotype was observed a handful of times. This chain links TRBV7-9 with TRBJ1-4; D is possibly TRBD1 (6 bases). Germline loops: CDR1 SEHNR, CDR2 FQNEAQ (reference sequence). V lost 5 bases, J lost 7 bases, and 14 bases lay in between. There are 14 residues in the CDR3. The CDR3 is CASSDSGGPEKLFF. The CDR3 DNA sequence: TGTGCCAGCAGCGACTCGGGGGGCCCTGAAAAACTGTTTTTT. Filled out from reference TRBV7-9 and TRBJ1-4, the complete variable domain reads DTGVSQNPRHKITKRGQNVTFRCDPISEHNRLYWYRQTLGQGPEFLTYFQNEAQLEKSRLLSDRFSAERPKGSFSTLEIQRTEQGDSAMYLCASSDSGGPEKLFFGSGTQLSVL.

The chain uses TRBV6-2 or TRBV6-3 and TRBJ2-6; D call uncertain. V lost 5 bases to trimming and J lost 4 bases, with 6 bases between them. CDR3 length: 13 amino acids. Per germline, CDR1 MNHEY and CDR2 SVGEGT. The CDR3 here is CASSPRGANVLTF. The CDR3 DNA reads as TGTGCCAGCAGTCCAAGGGGGGCCAACGTCCTGACTTTC.

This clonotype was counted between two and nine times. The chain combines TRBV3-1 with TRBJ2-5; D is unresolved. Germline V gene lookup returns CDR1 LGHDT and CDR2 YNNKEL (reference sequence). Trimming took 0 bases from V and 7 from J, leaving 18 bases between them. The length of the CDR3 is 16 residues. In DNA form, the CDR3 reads TGTGCCAGCAGCCAAGATGGGTGGCTAGGTTTTGGGACCCAGTACTTC. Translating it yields CASSQDGWLGFGTQYF.

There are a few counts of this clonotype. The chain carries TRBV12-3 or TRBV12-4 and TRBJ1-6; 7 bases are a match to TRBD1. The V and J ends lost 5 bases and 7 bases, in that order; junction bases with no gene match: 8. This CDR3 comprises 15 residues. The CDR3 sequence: CASSTTTGVNSPLHF. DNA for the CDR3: TGTGCCAGCAGTACAACCACAGGGGTAAATTCACCCCTCCACTTT.

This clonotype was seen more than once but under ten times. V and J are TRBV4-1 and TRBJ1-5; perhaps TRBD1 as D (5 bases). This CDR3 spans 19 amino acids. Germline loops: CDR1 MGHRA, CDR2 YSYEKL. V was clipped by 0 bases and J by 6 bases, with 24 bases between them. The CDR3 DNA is TGCGCCAGCAGCCAAGAAACGTCGGCGGGTAGGGGTTGGAGTCAGCCCCAGCATTTT. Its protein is CASSQETSAGRGWSQPQHF.

The CDR3: CASSRDRSNTEAFF. The DNA for the CDR3 is TGTGCCAGCAGTCGGGACAGATCGAACACTGAAGCTTTCTTT. This chain links TRBV12-3 or TRBV12-4 with TRBJ1-1, with 7 nucleotides matching TRBD1. J was trimmed by 1 base and V by 5 bases; bases with no gene match: 4. The CDR3 consists of 14 residues.

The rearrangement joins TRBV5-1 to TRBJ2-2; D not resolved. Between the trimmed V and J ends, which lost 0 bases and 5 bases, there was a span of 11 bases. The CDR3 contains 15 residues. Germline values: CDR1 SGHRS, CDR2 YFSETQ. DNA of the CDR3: TGCGCCAGCAGCTTGGAGTCCGCCGGAACCGGGGAGCTGTTTTTT. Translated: CASSLESAGTGELFF.

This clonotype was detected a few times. CDR3 DNA: TGTGCCACCAGCAGAGATTTAGGGACCCAAGAGACCCAGTACTTC. Encoded protein: CATSRDLGTQETQYF. The V gene is TRBV15, the J gene TRBJ2-5; TRBD1 or TRBD2 may be the D gene (5 bases each). CDR1 is LNHNV, CDR2 YYDKDF, per germline (reference sequence). Trimming pared 0 bases from V and 1 base from J, leaving 9 bases between. The CDR3 has 15 amino acids.

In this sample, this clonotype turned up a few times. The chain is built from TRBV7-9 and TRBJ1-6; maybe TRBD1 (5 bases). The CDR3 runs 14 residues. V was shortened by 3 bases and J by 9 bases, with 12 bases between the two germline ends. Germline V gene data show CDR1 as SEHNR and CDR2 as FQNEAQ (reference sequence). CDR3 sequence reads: CASSFEGFSSPLHF. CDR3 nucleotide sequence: TGTGCCAGCAGCTTTGAGGGGTTCTCTTCACCCCTCCACTTT.

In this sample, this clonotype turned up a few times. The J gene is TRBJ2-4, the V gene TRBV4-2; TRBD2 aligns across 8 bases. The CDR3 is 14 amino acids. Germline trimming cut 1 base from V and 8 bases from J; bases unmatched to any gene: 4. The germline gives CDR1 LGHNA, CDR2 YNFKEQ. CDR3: CASSQGAAGDIQYF. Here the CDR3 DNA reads TGTGCCAGCAGCCAAGGGGCAGCGGGAGACATTCAGTACTTC.

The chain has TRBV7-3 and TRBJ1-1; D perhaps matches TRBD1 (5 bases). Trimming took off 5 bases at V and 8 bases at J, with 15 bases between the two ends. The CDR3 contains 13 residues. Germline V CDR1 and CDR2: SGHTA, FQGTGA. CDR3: CASSLNAQGEAFF. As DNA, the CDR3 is TGTGCCAGCAGCCTAAATGCCCAGGGCGAAGCTTTCTTT. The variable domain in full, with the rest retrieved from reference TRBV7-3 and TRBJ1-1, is GAGVSQTPSNKVTEKGKYVELRCDPISGHTALYWYRQSLGQGPEFLIYFQGTGAADDSGLPNDRFFAVRPEGSVSTLKIQRTERGDSAVYLCASSLNAQGEAFFGQGTRLTVV.

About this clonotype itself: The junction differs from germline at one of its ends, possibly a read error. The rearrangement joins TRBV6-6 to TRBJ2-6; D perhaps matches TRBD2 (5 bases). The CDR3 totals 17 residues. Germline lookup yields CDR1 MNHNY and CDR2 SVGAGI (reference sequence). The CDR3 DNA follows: TGTGCCAGCAGTCACTCAGACGGGGATTCTGGGGCCAACGTCCTGACTTTC. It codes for CASSHSDGDSGANVLTF.

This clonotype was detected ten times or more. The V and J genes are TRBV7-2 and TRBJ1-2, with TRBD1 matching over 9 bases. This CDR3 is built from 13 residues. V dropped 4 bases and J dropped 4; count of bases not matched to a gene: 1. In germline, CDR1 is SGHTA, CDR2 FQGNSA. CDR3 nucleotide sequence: TGTGCCAGCAGCTCGGGACAGGGCTATGGCTACACCTTC. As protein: CASSSGQGYGYTF.

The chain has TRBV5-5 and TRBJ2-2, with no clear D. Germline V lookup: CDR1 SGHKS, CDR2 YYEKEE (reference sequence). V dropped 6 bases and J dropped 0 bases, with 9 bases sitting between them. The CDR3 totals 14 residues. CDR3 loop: CASTETPNTGELFF. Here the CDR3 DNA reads TGTGCCAGCACCGAGACACCGAACACCGGGGAGCTGTTTTTT.

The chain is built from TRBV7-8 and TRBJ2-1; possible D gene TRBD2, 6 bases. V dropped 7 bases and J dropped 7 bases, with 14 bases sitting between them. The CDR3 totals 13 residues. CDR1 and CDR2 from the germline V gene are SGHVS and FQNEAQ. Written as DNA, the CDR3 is TGTGCCAGCAACCTCGGGACTTTTAATGAGCAGTTCTTC. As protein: CASNLGTFNEQFF.

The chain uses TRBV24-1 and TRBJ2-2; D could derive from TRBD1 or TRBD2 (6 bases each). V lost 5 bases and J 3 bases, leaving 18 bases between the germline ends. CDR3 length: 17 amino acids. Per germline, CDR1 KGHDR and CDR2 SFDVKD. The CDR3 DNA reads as TGTGCCACCAGTGGGGGTCGCGGGACATATTACACCGGGGAGCTGTTTTTT. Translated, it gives CATSGGRGTYYTGELFF.

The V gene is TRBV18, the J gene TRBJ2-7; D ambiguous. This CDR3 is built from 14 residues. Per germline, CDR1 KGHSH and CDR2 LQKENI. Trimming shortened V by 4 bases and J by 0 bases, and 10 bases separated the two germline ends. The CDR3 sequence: CASSLDGYSYEQYV. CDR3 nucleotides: TGTGCCAGCTCACTTGACGGGTACTCCTACGAGCAGTACGTC.

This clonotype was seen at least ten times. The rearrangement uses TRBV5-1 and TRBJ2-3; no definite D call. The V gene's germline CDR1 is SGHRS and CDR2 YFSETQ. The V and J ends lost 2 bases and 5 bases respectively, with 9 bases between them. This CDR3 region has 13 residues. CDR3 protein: CASSFLLGDTQYF. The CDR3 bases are TGCGCCAGCAGCTTCCTGTTGGGAGATACGCAGTATTTT.

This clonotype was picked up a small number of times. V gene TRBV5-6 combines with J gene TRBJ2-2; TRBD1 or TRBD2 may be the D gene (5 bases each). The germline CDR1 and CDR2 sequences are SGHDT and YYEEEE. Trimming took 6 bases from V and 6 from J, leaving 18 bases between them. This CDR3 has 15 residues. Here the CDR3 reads CASTLRGAGPGELFF. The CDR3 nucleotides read TGTGCCAGCACCCTGAGAGGGGCTGGTCCCGGGGAGCTGTTTTTT.

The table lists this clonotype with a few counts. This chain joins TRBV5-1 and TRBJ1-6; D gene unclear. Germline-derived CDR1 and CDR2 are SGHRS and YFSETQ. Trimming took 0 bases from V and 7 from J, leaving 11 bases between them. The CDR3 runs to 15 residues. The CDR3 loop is CASSLGPIGNSPLHF. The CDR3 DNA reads TGCGCCAGCAGCTTGGGACCCATCGGGAATTCACCCCTCCACTTT.

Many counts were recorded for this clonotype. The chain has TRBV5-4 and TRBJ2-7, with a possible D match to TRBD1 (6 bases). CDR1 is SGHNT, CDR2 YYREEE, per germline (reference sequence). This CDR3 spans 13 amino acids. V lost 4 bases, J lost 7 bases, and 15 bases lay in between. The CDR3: CASSQFSGTEQYV. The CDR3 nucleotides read TGTGCCAGCAGCCAGTTCTCCGGGACAGAGCAGTACGTC.

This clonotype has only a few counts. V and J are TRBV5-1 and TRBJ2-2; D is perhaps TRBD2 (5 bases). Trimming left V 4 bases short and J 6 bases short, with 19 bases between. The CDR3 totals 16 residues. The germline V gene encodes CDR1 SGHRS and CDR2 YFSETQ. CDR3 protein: CASSRNGDMRAGELFF. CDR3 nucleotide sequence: TGCGCCAGCAGCCGTAATGGCGATATGAGGGCCGGGGAGCTGTTTTTT.

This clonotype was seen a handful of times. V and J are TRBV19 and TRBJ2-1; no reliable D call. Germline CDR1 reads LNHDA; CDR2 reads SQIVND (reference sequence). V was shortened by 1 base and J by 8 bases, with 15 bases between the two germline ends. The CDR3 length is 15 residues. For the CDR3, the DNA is TGTGCCAGTAGTATAGTACGCAGTTCATCATATGAGCAGTTCTTC. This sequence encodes CASSIVRSSSYEQFF.

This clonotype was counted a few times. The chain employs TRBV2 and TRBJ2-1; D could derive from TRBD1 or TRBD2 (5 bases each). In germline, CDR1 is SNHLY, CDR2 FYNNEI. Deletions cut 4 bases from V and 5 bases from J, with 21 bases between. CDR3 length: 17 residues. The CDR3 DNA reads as TGTGCCAGCAGTGGAAGAGGGACCGCCCAATCCCACAATGAGCAGTTCTTC. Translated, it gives CASSGRGTAQSHNEQFF.

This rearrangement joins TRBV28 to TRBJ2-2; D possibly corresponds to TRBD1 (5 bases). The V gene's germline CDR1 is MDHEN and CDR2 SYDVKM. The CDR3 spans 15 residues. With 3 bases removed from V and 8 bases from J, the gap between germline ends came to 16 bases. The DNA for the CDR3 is TGTGCCAGCAGTTTTCTGATAAGGGGAACAGGGGAGCTGTTTTTT. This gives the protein CASSFLIRGTGELFF. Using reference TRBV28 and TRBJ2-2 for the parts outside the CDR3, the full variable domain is DVKVTQSSRYLVKRTGEKVFLECVQDMDHENMFWYRQDPGLGLRLIYFSYDVKMKEKGDIPEGYSVSREKKERFSLILESASTNQTSMYLCASSFLIRGTGELFFGEGSRLTVL.

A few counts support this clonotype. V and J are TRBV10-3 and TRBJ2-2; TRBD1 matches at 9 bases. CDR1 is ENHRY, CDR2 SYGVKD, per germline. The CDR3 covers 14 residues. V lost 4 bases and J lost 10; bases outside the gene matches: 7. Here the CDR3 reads CAISAGQGRSELFF. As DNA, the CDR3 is TGTGCCATCAGTGCGGGACAGGGTCGTTCGGAGCTGTTTTTT.

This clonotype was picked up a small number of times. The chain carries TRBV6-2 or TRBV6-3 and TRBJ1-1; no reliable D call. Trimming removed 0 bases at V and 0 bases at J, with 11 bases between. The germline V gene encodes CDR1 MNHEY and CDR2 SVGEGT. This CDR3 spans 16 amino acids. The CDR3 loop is CASSYSIAQMNTEAFF. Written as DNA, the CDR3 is TGTGCCAGCAGTTACTCGATCGCCCAGATGAACACTGAAGCTTTCTTT.

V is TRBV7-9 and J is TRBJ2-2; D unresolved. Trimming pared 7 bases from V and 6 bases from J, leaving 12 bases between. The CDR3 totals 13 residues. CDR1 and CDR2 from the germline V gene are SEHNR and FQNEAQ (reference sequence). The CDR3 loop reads CASTPTVSGELFF. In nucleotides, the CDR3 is TGTGCCAGCACCCCGACTGTATCCGGGGAGCTGTTTTTT.

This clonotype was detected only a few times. CDR3 in DNA: TGTGCCAGCAGTTCGGGGGGACTGGAGAACACTGAAGCTTTCTTT. This sequence encodes CASSSGGLENTEAFF. The chain links TRBV28 to TRBJ1-1; TRBD1 is a possible D gene (5 bases). The CDR3 sequence is 15 residues long. Germline V lookup: CDR1 MDHEN, CDR2 SYDVKM. Trimming left V 4 bases short and J 1 base short, with 13 bases between.

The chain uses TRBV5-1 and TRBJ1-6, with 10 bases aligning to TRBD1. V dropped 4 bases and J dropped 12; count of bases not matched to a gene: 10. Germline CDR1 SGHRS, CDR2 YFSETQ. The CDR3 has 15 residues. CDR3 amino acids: CASSKLTGGQEPLHF. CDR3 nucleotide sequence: TGCGCCAGCAGCAAGTTGACAGGGGGCCAAGAACCCCTCCACTTT.

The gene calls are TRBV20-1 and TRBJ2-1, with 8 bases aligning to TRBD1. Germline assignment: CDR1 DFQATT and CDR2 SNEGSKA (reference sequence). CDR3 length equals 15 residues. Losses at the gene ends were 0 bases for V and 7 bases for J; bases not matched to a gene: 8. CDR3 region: CSARDLDRVANEQFF. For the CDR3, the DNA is TGCAGTGCTAGAGATCTGGACAGGGTAGCGAATGAGCAGTTCTTC.